These 20 T cell receptor beta chains were all obtained from the same sample, sequenced in a study of cytomegalovirus exposure and HLA in healthy donors. PCR used 60 Vbeta primers and 13 Jbeta primers. Profiled with immunoSEQ multiplex PCR; TCRdb holds only in-frame clones, not every one. There are roughly 190,000 clones in the sample, with approximately 0.8% held by the top ten. Sequencing input: PBMCs. These receptors originate from a woman younger than 30 in good health and CMV-seropositive.

The V gene is TRBV11-3, the J gene TRBJ2-1; D gene ambiguous. The CDR3 has 12 amino acids. Per the germline V gene, CDR1 is SGHNT and CDR2 is YENEEA. Trimming cost V 0 bases and J 12 bases, with 9 bases left between them. Here the CDR3 reads CASSLDPRGQFF. In DNA, the CDR3 is TGTGCCAGCAGCTTAGATCCCCGCGGGCAGTTCTTC.

The chain joins TRBV4-1 to TRBJ2-1; perhaps TRBD1 as D (6 bases). This CDR3 comprises 16 residues. Trimming took off 6 bases at V and 7 bases at J, with 22 bases between the two ends. Germline V lookup: CDR1 MGHRA, CDR2 YSYEKL. The CDR3 DNA is TGCGCCAGCAGTCCCGGACAGTTCTCAACCGGGAATGAGCAGTTCTTC. It codes for CASSPGQFSTGNEQFF.

The J gene is TRBJ2-7, the V gene TRBV4-2; the D gene is possibly TRBD1 (6 bases). Germline V CDR1 and CDR2: LGHNA, YNFKEQ. Trimming cost V 2 bases and J 0 bases, with 11 bases left between them. The CDR3 runs 15 residues. In DNA, the CDR3 is TGTGCCAGCAGCCAAAACCGGGACACCTCCTACGAGCAGTACTTC. This gives the protein CASSQNRDTSYEQYF.

J is TRBJ2-7 and V is TRBV7-2; 8 positions match TRBD2. V gave up 6 bases and J gave up 5 bases; unmatched junction bases: 18. CDR1 is SGHTA, CDR2 FQGNSA, per germline. This CDR3 contains 17 residues. CDR3 amino acids: CASRAKVGTGGPDEQYF. CDR3 sequence (DNA): TGTGCCAGCAGGGCTAAAGTTGGCACGGGAGGGCCGGACGAGCAGTACTTC.

The rearrangement links TRBV19 to TRBJ1-2; 11 bases align to TRBD1. With V trimmed by 3 bases and J by 0 bases, 3 bases remained unmatched. This CDR3 has 16 residues. CDR1 is LNHDA, CDR2 SQIVND, per germline (reference sequence). The CDR3 DNA reads as TGTGCCAGTAGTATGGGACAGGGGGACTCTAACTATGGCTACACCTTC. This sequence encodes CASSMGQGDSNYGYTF.

The chain is built from TRBV27 and TRBJ2-6, with D unresolved. The germline CDR1 and CDR2 sequences are MNHEY and SMNVEV (reference sequence). The CDR3 has 15 amino acids. Trimming took off 3 bases at V and 0 bases at J, with 6 bases between the two ends. The CDR3 coding sequence is TGTGCCAGCAGTTTTATCTTCTCTGGGGCCAACGTCCTGACTTTC. It codes for CASSFIFSGANVLTF.

This rearrangement joins TRBV27 to TRBJ1-4; no clear D. This CDR3 is built from 16 residues. Germline-derived CDR1 and CDR2 are MNHEY and SMNVEV (reference sequence). Trimming stripped 6 bases from V and 8 bases from J, with 22 bases between. CDR3 nucleotide sequence: TGTGCCAGCAGCAAGCCAAACACGGATGGAGGGGAAAAACTGTTTTTT. Protein product: CASSKPNTDGGEKLFF. Filled out from reference TRBV27 and TRBJ1-4, the complete variable domain reads EAQVTQNPRYLITVTGKKLTVTCSQNMNHEYMSWYRQDPGLGLRQIYYSMNVEVTDKGDVPEGYKVSRKEKRNFPLILESPSPNQTSLYFCASSKPNTDGGEKLFFGSGTQLSVL.

This chain uses TRBV6-1 with TRBJ2-5; maybe TRBD2 (6 bases). Per the germline V gene, CDR1 is MNHNS and CDR2 is SASEGT. This CDR3 is built from 15 residues. Between the trimmed V and J ends, which lost 6 bases and 4 bases, there was a span of 18 bases. CDR3 residues: CASRDYLEPGETQYF. The DNA for the CDR3 is TGTGCCAGCAGGGACTACCTAGAACCGGGAGAGACCCAGTACTTC.

V and J are TRBV29-1 and TRBJ1-1, with D perhaps matching TRBD1 (6 bases). Germline V gene sequence: CDR1 SQVTM, CDR2 ANQGSEA. This CDR3 contains 14 residues. V lost 7 bases and J lost 3, with 18 bases in between. The CDR3 protein is CSAREWTADTEAFF. For the CDR3, the DNA is TGCAGCGCTAGGGAGTGGACAGCGGACACTGAAGCTTTCTTT. The entire variable domain, with the rest obtained from reference TRBV29-1 and TRBJ1-1, is as follows: SAVISQKPSRDICQRGTSLTIQCQVDSQVTMMFWYRQQPGQSLTLIATANQGSEATYESGFVIDKFPISRPNLTFSTLTVSNMSPEDSSIYLCSAREWTADTEAFFGQGTRLTVV.

This chain's CDR3 is CASSRQGSTDTQYF. DNA for the CDR3: TGTGCCAGCTCGAGACAGGGGTCCACAGATACGCAGTATTTT. The chain joins TRBV18 to TRBJ2-3; 8 bases fit TRBD1. The CDR3 runs 14 residues. Germline V lookup: CDR1 KGHSH, CDR2 LQKENI. J lost 2 bases, V lost 6 bases, and 4 bases had no gene match.

V usage is TRBV11-3 and J usage is TRBJ2-2; 7 nucleotides agree with TRBD1. The CDR3 has 14 amino acids. V shed 7 bases and J 4 bases; nucleotides not matched to a gene: 6. Germline V gene sequence: CDR1 SGHNT, CDR2 YENEEA. CDR3 in DNA: TGTGCCAGCACGCGACGACAGGGCACCGGGGAGCTGTTTTTT. Translating gives CASTRRQGTGELFF.

The chain joins TRBV19 to TRBJ1-6; the match to TRBD1 covers 8 bases. The CDR3 has 14 residues. Germline V gene data show CDR1 as LNHDA and CDR2 as SQIVND (reference sequence). V trimming: 5 bases; J trimming: 7 bases; junction bases outside the gene matches: 4. This CDR3 is CASSQDRVNSPLHF. The CDR3 region has the DNA TGTGCCAGTAGTCAGGACAGGGTAAATTCACCCCTCCACTTT.

The V gene is TRBV11-2, the J gene TRBJ1-2; D remains unclear. CDR3 length: 13 amino acids. V was clipped by 4 bases and J by 3 bases, with 9 bases between them. CDR1 SGHAT and CDR2 FQNNGV come from the germline V gene. The CDR3 coding sequence is TGTGCCAGCAGCTCGACTCATTACTATGGCTACACCTTC. It encodes CASSSTHYYGYTF.

The gene calls are TRBV10-2 and TRBJ2-2; D unclear. This CDR3 has 13 residues. The germline V gene has CDR1 WSHSY and CDR2 SAAADI. Trimming took 8 bases from V and 1 from J, leaving 8 bases between them. CDR3 coding DNA: TGCGCCAGCGGAGACCAGAACACCGGGGAGCTGTTTTTT. This codes for CASGDQNTGELFF.

The rearrangement links TRBV27 to TRBJ1-4; no clear D gene. Trimming removed 5 bases at V and 0 bases at J, with 10 bases between. Germline V gives CDR1 MNHEY, CDR2 SMNVEV (reference sequence). This CDR3 is built from 15 residues. The CDR3 region is CASSTTPATNEKLFF. The CDR3 coding sequence is TGTGCCAGCAGTACGACTCCTGCAACTAATGAAAAACTGTTTTTT.

The chain combines TRBV30 with TRBJ2-5; a possible D gene is TRBD2 (5 bases). CDR1 is GTSNPN and CDR2 is SVGIG in the germline V gene (reference sequence). V gave up 1 base and J gave up 9 bases, with 15 bases separating them. The CDR3 length is 13 residues. The CDR3 DNA follows: TGTGCCTGGAGTGGGCTAGCAGGTGAGGCCCAGTACTTC. It yields the protein CAWSGLAGEAQYF.

The chain is built from TRBV9 and TRBJ2-7; 7 bases agree with TRBD1. Unmatched junction bases numbered 3, after V lost 0 bases and J lost 3 bases. Germline-derived CDR1 and CDR2 are SGDLS and YYNGEE. CDR3 length equals 14 residues. CDR3 sequence reads: CASSVGQGNYEQYF. CDR3 sequence (DNA): TGTGCCAGCAGCGTAGGACAGGGAAACTACGAGCAGTACTTC.

V and J are TRBV2 and TRBJ2-7; the D gene is possibly TRBD2 (5 bases). The CDR3 runs to 12 residues. The V end lost 6 bases, the J end lost 4 bases, and 10 bases lay between the germline ends. Germline CDR1 SNHLY, CDR2 FYNNEI. Here the CDR3 reads CASREDLYEQYF. The CDR3 DNA reads as TGTGCCAGCAGGGAGGATTTATACGAGCAGTACTTC.

For the CDR3, the DNA is TGTGCCAGCAGCTTAGCGGGGCTAGTGAGCGAGCAGTACTTC. Amino acids: CASSLAGLVSEQYF. The rearrangement links TRBV7-9 to TRBJ2-7; D possibly corresponds to TRBD1 (5 bases). The CDR3 runs 14 residues. V lost 0 bases and J lost 6, with 12 bases in between. Looked up from germline, CDR1 is SEHNR and CDR2 is FQNEAQ (reference sequence).

The chain employs TRBV18 and TRBJ2-5, with D unclear. CDR1 is KGHSH, CDR2 LQKENI, per germline. The CDR3 consists of 13 residues. Trimming took off 3 bases at V and 2 bases at J, with 7 bases between the two ends. This CDR3 reads CASSPLQQETQYF. For the CDR3, the DNA is TGTGCCAGCTCACCGTTACAACAAGAGACCCAGTACTTC.